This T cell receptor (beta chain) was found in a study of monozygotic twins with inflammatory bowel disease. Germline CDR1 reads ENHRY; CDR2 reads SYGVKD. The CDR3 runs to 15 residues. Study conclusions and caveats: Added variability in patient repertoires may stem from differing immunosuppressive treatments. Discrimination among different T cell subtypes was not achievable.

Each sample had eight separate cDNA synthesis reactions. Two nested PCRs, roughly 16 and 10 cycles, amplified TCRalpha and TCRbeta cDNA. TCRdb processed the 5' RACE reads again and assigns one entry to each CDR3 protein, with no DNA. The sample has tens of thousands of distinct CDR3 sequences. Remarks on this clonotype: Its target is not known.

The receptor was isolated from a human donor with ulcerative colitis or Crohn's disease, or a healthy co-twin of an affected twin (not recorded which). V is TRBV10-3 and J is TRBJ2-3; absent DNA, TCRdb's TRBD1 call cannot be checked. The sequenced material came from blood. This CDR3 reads CAISSGTPSTDTQYF.